This T cell receptor (beta chain) comes out of a study of OX40 agonist ivuxolimab in advanced cancers. The overall study: Dose-escalation patients suffered from hepatocellular carcinoma, melanoma, renal cell or head and neck cancer. Study-level points and caveats: It was not determined which antigens were specifically recognized by the peripheral T cells that had undergone clonal expansion.

People who had autoimmune disease history or systemic immunosuppression were excluded. The investigators sampled blood at baseline, at cycle 4 day 1, and at cycle 7 day 1. The repertoire was sequenced with immunoSEQ multiplex PCR; TCRdb's copy has only in-frame clones and lacks some. The sample yields 55,000 to 70,000 clones, approximately 86% seen once. In regard to this clone: The antigen remains unidentified.

The CDR3 loop spans 12 amino acids. Deletions cut 3 bases from V and 5 bases from J, with 8 bases between. Per the germline V gene, CDR1 is MDHEN and CDR2 is SYDVKM. The receptor was isolated from an adult with an advanced solid tumor such as melanoma, head and neck, liver or kidney cancer. This specimen was CD4+ or CD8+ T cells sorted from blood, taken in a trial of the OX40 agonist ivuxolimab. The chain recombines TRBV28 with TRBJ2-7; the D is unclear. The CDR3 nucleotides read TGTGCCAGCAGTTTGGAGATCCACGAGCAGTACTTC. It yields the protein CASSLEIHEQYF.